The 23 T cell receptor beta chains reported below all come from one sample, sequenced in a study of Tregs in tolerant kidney transplant recipients. The assay was immunoSEQ multiplex PCR, and TCRdb's table has in-frame clones only and misses some. The sample holds around 70,000 clones; 92% are singletons and the top ten take about 10%. Material: CD8+ T cells from blood, obtained before the transplant. The receptors were sampled from a human donor who received a combined kidney and bone marrow transplant.

This chain uses TRBV4-3 with TRBJ2-7; 7 bases align to TRBD2. J was trimmed by 0 bases and V by 0 bases; bases with no gene match: 11. CDR3 length: 18 amino acids. Germline assignment: CDR1 LGHNA and CDR2 YSLEER. The CDR3 sequence: CASSQEGTTQPRSYEQYF. In DNA, the CDR3 is TGCGCCAGCAGCCAAGAGGGGACTACCCAACCTCGCTCCTACGAGCAGTACTTC.

The V gene is TRBV12-2, the J gene TRBJ2-1; the table's D call of TRBD2 was not tested on the DNA. TRBV12-2 counts as a pseudogene. The CDR3 has 17 residues. The DNA for the CDR3 is TGTGCAAGTCGCTTAGCTTTTCGAGCGGGAGTAGTAAATGAGCAGTTCTTC. This encodes CASRLAFRAGVVNEQFF.

The chain recombines TRBV5-6 with TRBJ2-5, with 7 bases that match TRBD2. The DNA end is more similar to TRBJ2-7, so the J call may be wrong. Germline values: CDR1 SGHDT, CDR2 YYEEEE. The CDR3 spans 14 residues. The CDR3 bases are TGTGCCAGCAGCTTGGTAGCGGGCTCCTACGAGCAGTACTTC. Protein product: CASSLVAGSYEQYF.

The chain links TRBV5-6 to TRBJ2-4; TRBD2 might be the D (6 bases). The V end was cut by 0 bases, the J end by 1 base, with 11 bases between. Germline loops: CDR1 SGHDT, CDR2 YYEEEE. This CDR3 contains 16 residues. Here the CDR3 DNA reads TGTGCCAGCAGCTTGGGGGGCGGGGCGGCCAAAAACATTCAGTACTTC. Amino acids: CASSLGGGAAKNIQYF.

The chain is built from TRBV5-1 and TRBJ2-3, with D unclear. This CDR3 spans 13 amino acids. CDR1 is SGHRS, CDR2 YFSETQ, per germline. Trimming removed 0 bases from V and 3 bases from J, with 5 bases in between. This CDR3 reads CASSLVLTDTQYF. CDR3 nucleotide sequence: TGCGCCAGCAGCTTGGTCTTGACAGATACGCAGTATTTT.

The CDR3 sequence: CASTPWTGSRYEQYF. In nucleotides, the CDR3 is TGTGCCAGCACCCCTTGGACAGGGAGTAGGTACGAGCAGTACTTC. The genes are TRBV5-6 and TRBJ2-7; TRBD1 matches at 8 bases. The trim removed 6 bases at V and 4 bases at J, leaving 12 bases unmatched. Germline V gene lookup returns CDR1 SGHDT and CDR2 YYEEEE. The CDR3 length is 15 residues. Full variable domain (remainder filled in from reference TRBV5-6 and TRBJ2-7): DAGVTQSPTHLIKTRGQQVTLRCSPKSGHDTVSWYQQALGQGPQFIFQYYEEEERQRGNFPDRFSGHQFPNYSSELNVNALLLGDSALYLCASTPWTGSRYEQYFGPGTRLTVT.

The rearrangement uses TRBV11-2 and TRBJ2-1, with 8 bases fitting TRBD2. V lost 5 bases and J lost 4; bases outside the gene matches: 10. In germline, CDR1 is SGHAT, CDR2 FQNNGV. The CDR3 has 16 amino acids. CDR3 region: CASSPITSGIYNEQFF. CDR3 DNA sequence: TGTGCCAGCAGCCCAATAACTAGCGGAATTTACAATGAGCAGTTCTTC. Full variable domain (missing parts from reference TRBV11-2 and TRBJ2-1): EAGVAQSPRYKIIEKRQSVAFWCNPISGHATLYWYQQILGQGPKLLIQFQNNGVVDDSQLPKDRFSAERLKGVDSTLKIQPAKLEDSAVYLCASSPITSGIYNEQFFGPGTRLTVL.

Only a few counts were recorded for this clone. V usage is TRBV2 and J usage is TRBJ2-7; no clear D. The germline V gene encodes CDR1 SNHLY and CDR2 FYNNEI. Trimming took 3 bases from V and 0 from J, leaving 6 bases between them. The CDR3 has 13 residues. This CDR3 reads CASSDVHSYEQYF. DNA of the CDR3: TGTGCCAGCAGTGATGTACACTCCTACGAGCAGTACTTC.

In nucleotides, the CDR3 is TGTGCCTGGAGTGTTGGCTTGCGCAATCAGCCCCAGCATTTT. Translating gives CAWSVGLRNQPQHF. The rearrangement uses TRBV30 and TRBJ1-5; D is uncertain. The CDR3 loop spans 14 amino acids. The germline V and J ends were trimmed by 0 bases and 2 bases, with 8 bases remaining between them. Germline CDR1 and CDR2: GTSNPN and SVGIG (reference sequence).

In its sample, this clone was seen a few times. J is TRBJ2-2 and V is TRBV4-3, with D tentatively TRBD1 (5 bases). CDR1 LGHNA and CDR2 YSLEER come from the germline V gene. Trimming removed 4 bases from V and 6 bases from J, with 18 bases in between. The CDR3 contains 16 residues. The chain's CDR3 is CASSPQEPLEAGELFF. The CDR3 DNA follows: TGCGCCAGCAGCCCACAGGAACCCCTAGAAGCCGGGGAGCTGTTTTTT.

In DNA form, the CDR3 reads TGTGCCAGCAGTCTCCCCGGGGAGACCCAGTACTTC. It encodes CASSLPGETQYF. V gene TRBV14 combines with J gene TRBJ2-5; D gene uncertain. V was cut by 6 bases and J by 5 bases, with 10 bases left in between. Per the germline V gene, CDR1 is SGHDN and CDR2 is FVKESK. The CDR3 sequence is 12 residues long.

This chain links TRBV19 with TRBJ1-2, with D hard to call. The V end lost 10 bases, the J end lost 3 bases, and 21 bases lay between the germline ends. The germline gives CDR1 LNHDA, CDR2 SQIVND (reference sequence). This CDR3 comprises 15 residues. The CDR3 nucleotides read TGTGCCACCCTGGGAGGTAGAGGGAACTACTATGGCTACACCTTC. This encodes CATLGGRGNYYGYTF.

The V gene is TRBV4-3, the J gene TRBJ2-3, with a weak D call TRBD2 (6 bases). The CDR3 consists of 16 residues. Germline loops: CDR1 LGHNA, CDR2 YSLEER. V gave up 4 bases and J gave up 2 bases, with 16 bases separating them. The CDR3 reads CASSPYSSATTDTQYF. The CDR3 DNA sequence: TGCGCCAGCAGCCCATACTCTAGCGCGACCACAGATACGCAGTATTTT.

This chain links TRBV4-2 with TRBJ2-7; 7 nucleotides line up with TRBD2. CDR3 length: 16 residues. The germline V gene encodes CDR1 LGHNA and CDR2 YNFKEQ. With V trimmed by 0 bases and J by 2 bases, 7 bases remained unmatched. CDR3 DNA sequence: TGTGCCAGCAGCCAAGATCCCCTAGCGGAAACCTACGAGCAGTACTTC. This gives the protein CASSQDPLAETYEQYF.

The rearrangement links TRBV4-1 to TRBJ2-3; TRBD2 agrees at 12 bases. Germline V CDR1 and CDR2: MGHRA, YSYEKL. CDR3 length: 17 residues. V was clipped by 2 bases and J by 5 bases; unmatched bases: 8. The CDR3 region has the DNA TGCGCCAGCAGCCAACAATATCTAGCGGGGGGGCTAGATACGCAGTATTTT. This gives the protein CASSQQYLAGGLDTQYF.

This chain links TRBV19 with TRBJ1-6; perhaps TRBD1 as D (6 bases). The V end lost 6 bases, the J end lost 9 bases, and 12 bases lay between the germline ends. Per the germline V gene, CDR1 is LNHDA and CDR2 is SQIVND (reference sequence). The CDR3 is 13 amino acids. The CDR3 sequence: CASSWDTSSPLHF. The CDR3 nucleotides are TGTGCCAGTAGCTGGGACACCAGTTCACCCCTCCACTTT. Full variable domain (rest looked up from reference TRBV19 and TRBJ1-6): DGGITQSPKYLFRKEGQNVTLSCEQNLNHDAMYWYRQDPGQGLRLIYYSQIVNDFQKGDIAEGYSVSREKKESFPLTVTSAQKNPTAFYLCASSWDTSSPLHFGNGTRLTVT.

The chain couples TRBV13 to TRBJ2-7; TRBD1 matches 7 bases. The CDR3 loop spans 14 amino acids. CDR1 is PRHDT and CDR2 is FYEKMQ in the germline V gene (reference sequence). The ends lost 1 base at V and 1 base at J; junction bases unmatched: 1. CDR3 in amino acids: CASSLAGQSYEQYF. The CDR3 nucleotides are TGTGCCAGCAGCTTAGCGGGACAGTCCTACGAGCAGTACTTC.

The chain is built from TRBV11-2 and TRBJ2-7; no clear D. The germline V gene has CDR1 SGHAT and CDR2 FQNNGV. V gave up 2 bases and J gave up 1 base, with 9 bases separating them. The length of the CDR3 is 14 residues. The CDR3 loop reads CASSLFPASYEQYF. The CDR3 bases are TGTGCCAGCAGCTTATTTCCAGCGTCCTACGAGCAGTACTTC. The entire variable domain, with the rest obtained from reference TRBV11-2 and TRBJ2-7, is as follows: EAGVAQSPRYKIIEKRQSVAFWCNPISGHATLYWYQQILGQGPKLLIQFQNNGVVDDSQLPKDRFSAERLKGVDSTLKIQPAKLEDSAVYLCASSLFPASYEQYFGPGTRLTVT.

The CDR3 loop is CASSEEGDGFNEQFF. For the CDR3, the DNA is TGTGCCAGCAGTGAGGAAGGAGATGGTTTCAATGAGCAGTTCTTC. The chain uses TRBV6-4 and TRBJ2-1, with unresolved D. V dropped 3 bases and J dropped 6 bases, with 15 bases sitting between them. The CDR3 sequence is 15 residues long. Looked up from germline, CDR1 is MRHNA and CDR2 is SNTAGT.

The rearrangement joins TRBV5-4 to TRBJ1-2, with 7 bases lining up with TRBD1. The V gene's germline CDR1 is SGHNT and CDR2 YYREEE (reference sequence). Trimming removed 4 bases from V and 2 bases from J; junction bases left unmatched: 8. This CDR3 spans 15 amino acids. The CDR3 DNA sequence: TGTGCCAGCAGCCCGACCGGGACAGTAAACTATGGCTACACCTTC. It codes for CASSPTGTVNYGYTF.

This chain uses TRBV7-9 with TRBJ2-7; D call uncertain. Germline-derived CDR1 and CDR2 are SEHNR and FQNEAQ (reference sequence). CDR3 length: 11 amino acids. V was clipped by 5 bases and J by 2 bases, with 4 bases between them. The CDR3 DNA reads TGTGCCAGCAGCCCGGCCTACGAGCAGTACTTC. Translation gives CASSPAYEQYF.

The chain links TRBV27 to TRBJ2-3, with 10 nucleotides matching TRBD1. V was pared by 7 bases and J by 4 bases, with 8 bases of the junction left unmatched. Germline lookup yields CDR1 MNHEY and CDR2 SMNVEV (reference sequence). This CDR3 contains 15 residues. Written as DNA, the CDR3 is TGTGCCAGCAACACCGGGACAGGGGCCGCAGATACGCAGTATTTT. Translation: CASNTGTGAADTQYF.

The V gene is TRBV13, the J gene TRBJ2-2; no clear D gene. Germline assignment: CDR1 PRHDT and CDR2 FYEKMQ (reference sequence). The CDR3 has 14 residues. With 7 bases removed from V and 3 bases from J, the gap between germline ends came to 12 bases. In DNA, the CDR3 is TGTGCCAGCAATACCTACCGGGACACCGGGGAGCTGTTTTTT. As protein: CASNTYRDTGELFF.